Listed below are T cell receptor beta chains from one sample, sequenced in a study of metastatic and nonmetastatic thyroid tumors. MiXCR re-clonotyped the PCR reads for TCRdb. Found here are about 20,000 clones, about 15% of them singletons; the top ten hold around 19%. Sequencing input: blood. Receptors originate from a female donor with papillary thyroid cancer or a benign thyroid nodule (not recorded which). Some clones in this sample may be carry-over from other donors' samples. Both conserved end residues are part of each CDR3. The order of the fields is V gene, clone size, CDR3 length, J gene, CDR3 protein. The listing skips clone size in some rows; elsewhere it reads once, few, many or a size class.

TRBV29-1	-	12	TRBJ2-7	CSVHESSYEHYF
TRBV28	-	12	TRBJ2-7	CASSQLIGGQYF
TRBV5-4	many	15	TRBJ1-2	CASSFGGQGDYGYTF
TRBV7-2	many	16	TRBJ2-7	CASSDRVASESYEQYF
TRBV20-1	few	15	TRBJ2-3	CSATQRAGVGRAQYF
TRBV15	many	14	TRBJ2-2	CATSSGQSTGELFF
TRBV18	-	15	TRBJ1-2	CASSHDRAANYGYTF
TRBV20-1	-	13	TRBJ2-1	CSAPGQGYNEQFF
TRBV5-1	-	14	TRBJ2-7	CASSFRDGAYEQYF
TRBV7-9	many	13	TRBJ1-2	CASSRGTDYGYTF
TRBV5-1	many	15	TRBJ2-2	CASSLTSGSPGELFF
TRBV15	many	15	TRBJ1-5	CATSRDWQGGQPQHF
TRBV28	-	14	TRBJ2-5	CTSNNRGAGETQYF
TRBV7-3	many	17	TRBJ2-3	CASSPGSGRASGDTQYF
TRBV4-2	many	20	TRBJ1-4	CASSQDSWGLRQEPNEKLFF
TRBV20-1	many	16	TRBJ2-1	CSARDPGLARLNEQFF
TRBV25-1	-	13	TRBJ2-3	CAATSGRRDTQYF
TRBV18	few	13	TRBJ2-1	CASSPPVGNEQFF
TRBV6-2/TRBV6-3	-	16	TRBJ2-1	CASRGSGSGSYNEQFF
TRBV5-1	-	13	TRBJ1-2	CASSFDRDYGYTF
TRBV7-8	many	17	TRBJ1-2	CASSLASFRGQDYGYTF
TRBV20-1	-	15	TRBJ1-5	CSALTGGRRNQPQHF
TRBV4-1	many	11	TRBJ1-2	CASSPGRGYTF
TRBV5-1	-	17	TRBJ1-1	CASSLGYGRSLDTEAFF
TRBV20-1	-	13	TRBJ1-2	CSAKTGWGYGYTF
TRBV12-3/TRBV12-4	many	15	TRBJ2-1	CASSSGTGGIDEQFF
TRBV10-3	many	13	TRBJ1-5	CAITERENQPQHF
TRBV6-1	medium-sized	15	TRBJ2-7	CASSEVAGSTYEQYF
TRBV11-1	many	18	TRBJ2-1	CASSLDWGLSSGNNEQFF
TRBV20-1	many	13	TRBJ1-1	CSARQGLNTEAFF
TRBV6-9	few	16	TRBJ2-2	CASSLRRGLYTGELFF
TRBV20-1	many	17	TRBJ2-7	CSATRGLAALKSYEQYF
TRBV11-2	-	13	TRBJ1-2	CASSFGQGTGYTF
TRBV19	few	14	TRBJ2-7	CASSIDLSGYEQYF
TRBV5-1	-	14	TRBJ2-7	CASSLWLAGYEQYF
TRBV24-1	many	16	TRBJ2-1	CATSDPSGRRYNEQFF
TRBV28	many	16	TRBJ1-1	CASSSGVNIAATEAFF
TRBV2	few	15	TRBJ1-6	CASRSGGQGFSPLHF
TRBV20-1	many	14	TRBJ2-2	CSARERVNTGELFF
TRBV4-2	many	14	TRBJ1-4	CASRPGGTNEKLFF
TRBV2	many	12	TRBJ1-2	CASGTGGYGYTF
TRBV27	-	11	TRBJ2-7	CASSLGYEQYF
TRBV6-1	medium-sized	16	TRBJ2-7	CASIPATGGRGYEQYF
TRBV7-8	many	13	TRBJ2-7	CASSLRDTYEQYF
TRBV3-1	-	14	TRBJ2-7	CASSPLARAYEQYF
TRBV4-2	-	16	TRBJ2-1	CASSQDVAGGGNEQFF
TRBV6-2/TRBV6-3	medium-sized	14	TRBJ2-7	CASSEVAGVYEQYF
TRBV11-1	once	14	TRBJ2-7	CASSLPGGPYEQYF
TRBV6-2/TRBV6-3	medium-sized	14	TRBJ2-3	CASSYSIGRDTQYF
TRBV19	many	14	TRBJ2-1	CASSWRENYNEQFF
TRBV7-8	many	14	TRBJ1-6	CASSFNSGNSPLHF
TRBV19	-	14	TRBJ1-5	CASGVTGTSQPQHF
TRBV27	few	16	TRBJ2-3	CASSPLRTSGPDTQYF
TRBV11-2	many	15	TRBJ1-2	CASSFGEGANYGYTF